The present TCR beta chain was sequenced within a study of shared clonotypes between healthy human individuals. Method: immunoSEQ multiplex PCR; TCRdb's copy keeps in-frame clones and lacks some. The sample yields approximately 1.5 million clones, around 98% seen once. V lost 2 bases, J lost 6 bases, and 4 bases stayed unmatched. Germline values: CDR1 KGHSH, CDR2 LQKENI. The CDR3 sequence is 15 residues long. Sequencing was carried out using naive CD4+ T cells sorted from blood. Subset: CD45RA+ positively selected. The chain links TRBV18 to TRBJ2-1, with 10 bases that match TRBD1. The clonotype comes from a man younger than 45 in good health. CDR3 nucleotides: TGTGCCAGCTCACCATCCCGACAGGGGGCCAATGAGCAGTTCTTC. Translation gives CASSPSRQGANEQFF.